Following are 24 T cell receptor beta chains from one sample sequenced in a study of blood T cell repertoires in COVID-19. Here immunoSEQ multiplex PCR was the method, and the copy in TCRdb shows in-frame clones only, minus some. The table lists over 350,000 clones, roughly 87% of them singletons. Sequences were obtained from PBMCs or T cells enriched from blood (not recorded which). The receptors here all came from a young woman with acute COVID-19.

The chain couples TRBV5-1 to TRBJ1-2, with 8 bases fitting TRBD1. The J segment lost 8 bases and the V segment lost 4 bases, leaving 7 bases of the junction unmatched. Per the germline V gene, CDR1 is SGHRS and CDR2 is YFSETQ. This CDR3 has 13 residues. CDR3 DNA sequence: TGCGCCAGCAGCCATGGACAGGGATCAGGCTACACCTTC. Translation: CASSHGQGSGYTF.

The J gene is TRBJ2-7, the V gene TRBV14, with TRBD2 as a possible D gene (5 bases). The CDR3 is 12 residues long. Germline CDR1 and CDR2: SGHDN and FVKESK. V shed 1 base and J shed 6 bases, with 7 bases lying between them. The CDR3 DNA reads TGTGCCAGCAGCCAAGGAGGGTTCGAGCAGTACTTC. Translated: CASSQGGFEQYF.

V is TRBV28 and J is TRBJ2-3; 7 bases match TRBD1. There are 15 residues in the CDR3. CDR1 MDHEN and CDR2 SYDVKM come from the germline V gene. The J segment lost 4 bases and the V segment lost 8 bases, leaving 12 bases of the junction unmatched. In DNA form, the CDR3 reads TGTGCCAGCCCGAGGGGGCGCGCTCGCCCAGATACGCAGTATTTT. This gives the protein CASPRGRARPDTQYF. Together with reference TRBV28 and TRBJ2-3, the CDR3 gives the full variable domain: DVKVTQSSRYLVKRTGEKVFLECVQDMDHENMFWYRQDPGLGLRLIYFSYDVKMKEKGDIPEGYSVSREKKERFSLILESASTNQTSMYLCASPRGRARPDTQYFGPGTRLTVL.

This clone was seen a single time. The chain carries TRBV24-1 and TRBJ1-5, with TRBD1 matching 8 bases. Germline V gene lookup returns CDR1 KGHDR and CDR2 SFDVKD. CDR3 length: 15 residues. Trimming at V came to 2 bases and at J to 7 bases, leaving 6 bases not matched to a gene. The DNA of the CDR3 is TGTGCCACCAGTGATTCGACAGGGGCAAGGCAGCCCCAGCATTTT. Its translation is CATSDSTGARQPQHF.

The CDR3 here is CASSLEGTGTGADTQYF. The CDR3 nucleotides read TGTGCCAGCAGCTTGGAAGGGACAGGCACGGGGGCAGATACGCAGTATTTT. The chain carries TRBV5-8 and TRBJ2-3, with 8 bases aligning to TRBD1. The CDR3 extends over 17 amino acids. The germline CDR1 and CDR2 sequences are SGHTS and YDEGEE. The V and J ends lost 0 bases and 4 bases, in that order; junction bases with no gene match: 10.

The chain employs TRBV6-5 and TRBJ2-1; no clear D gene. The germline CDR1 and CDR2 sequences are MNHEY and SVGAGI. The CDR3 consists of 12 residues. V was clipped by 2 bases and J by 6 bases, with 5 bases between them. Written as DNA, the CDR3 is TGTGCCAGCAGTTACGGGCCCAATGAGCAGTTCTTC. It specifies CASSYGPNEQFF.

The chain combines TRBV30 with TRBJ2-7; 8 bases are shared with TRBD1. The J segment lost 7 bases and the V segment lost 0 bases, leaving 2 bases of the junction unmatched. Germline-derived CDR1 and CDR2 are GTSNPN and SVGIG (reference sequence). The CDR3 totals 12 residues. The CDR3 protein is CAWSVTGGEQYF. Here the CDR3 DNA reads TGTGCCTGGAGTGTTACAGGGGGAGAGCAGTACTTC. The full variable domain, completed using reference TRBV30 and TRBJ2-7, is SQTIHQWPATLVQPVGSPLSLECTVEGTSNPNLYWYRQAAGRGLQLLFYSVGIGQISSEVPQNLSASRPQDRQFILSSKKLLLSDSGFYLCAWSVTGGEQYFGPGTRLTVT.

This clone was counted a few times. This chain connects TRBV6-2 or TRBV6-3 to TRBJ2-3, with D uncertain. The germline gives CDR1 MNHEY, CDR2 SVGEGT. Between the trimmed V and J ends, which lost 2 bases and 4 bases, there was a span of 7 bases. The CDR3 length is 13 residues. This chain's CDR3 is CASSYLRADTQYF. CDR3 DNA sequence: TGTGCCAGCAGTTACCTCCGGGCAGATACGCAGTATTTT.

This clone appeared a single time. The chain uses TRBV7-9 and TRBJ2-3; no clear D gene. The CDR3 spans 12 residues. Germline loops: CDR1 SEHNR, CDR2 FQNEAQ (reference sequence). The germline V and J ends were trimmed by 4 bases and 4 bases, with 6 bases remaining between them. CDR3 in DNA: TGTGCCAGCAGCTACTATGCAGATACGCAGTATTTT. As protein: CASSYYADTQYF.

The chain has TRBV5-5 and TRBJ2-1, with 8 positions matching TRBD2. V lost 9 bases to trimming and J lost 6 bases; unmatched junction nucleotides: 8. The V gene's germline CDR1 is SGHKS and CDR2 YYEKEE (reference sequence). The CDR3 sequence is 13 residues long. The CDR3 region has the DNA TGTGCCACTGCGACTAGCGAGGGCAATGAGCAGTTCTTC. This codes for CATATSEGNEQFF.

In nucleotides, the CDR3 is TGTGCCAGCAGCTTATTGGACACATCCTCTGGAAACACCATATATTTT. It yields the protein CASSLLDTSSGNTIYF. The V and J genes are TRBV7-6 and TRBJ1-3, with a weak D call TRBD1 (5 bases). Germline-derived CDR1 and CDR2 are SGHVS and FNYEAQ. The CDR3 contains 16 residues. Deletions cut 2 bases from V and 0 bases from J, with 11 bases between.

This sequence joins TRBV5-6 and TRBJ2-7; D possibly corresponds to TRBD2 (5 bases). Trimming cost V 0 bases and J 4 bases, with 5 bases left between them. Germline V gene sequence: CDR1 SGHDT, CDR2 YYEEEE. The length of the CDR3 is 12 residues. DNA of the CDR3: TGTGCCAGCAGCTTGGGCGGGTACGAGCAGTACTTC. Encoded protein: CASSLGGYEQYF.

V is TRBV5-1 and J is TRBJ2-2; 9 nucleotides match TRBD2. The CDR3 is 16 residues long. CDR1 and CDR2 (germline): SGHRS, YFSETQ. After removal of 4 bases from V and 6 bases from J, the junction contained 10 bases not matched to a gene. In DNA, the CDR3 is TGCGCCAGCAGCCTATCAGCGGGGGGAGTATCCGGGGAGCTGTTTTTT. It yields the protein CASSLSAGGVSGELFF.

V usage is TRBV29-1 and J usage is TRBJ2-1, with 10 bases fitting TRBD1. CDR1 is SQVTM, CDR2 ANQGSEA, per germline. CDR3 length equals 13 residues. V lost 5 bases, J lost 4 bases, and 2 bases stayed unmatched. This chain's CDR3 is CSVPGQGYNEQFF. CDR3 coding DNA: TGCAGCGTTCCGGGACAGGGGTACAATGAGCAGTTCTTC.

V usage is TRBV28 and J usage is TRBJ2-7, with D perhaps TRBD2 (5 bases). V was clipped by 4 bases and J by 5 bases, with 18 bases between them. Germline V gene sequence: CDR1 MDHEN, CDR2 SYDVKM. The CDR3 runs 15 residues. The CDR3 nucleotides read TGTGCCAGCAGTTACCCTTCAGGAGGAACCAACGAGCAGTACTTC. The encoded protein is CASSYPSGGTNEQYF.

The chain recombines TRBV4-2 with TRBJ1-2; D is unclear. The ends were cut back, 0 bases at V and 2 bases at J, with 13 bases in the middle. From germline, CDR1 is LGHNA and CDR2 YNFKEQ. This CDR3 is 16 amino acids long. The CDR3 bases are TGTGCCAGCAGCCAAGATTGGCGGGCTAACAACTATGGCTACACCTTC. Protein sequence: CASSQDWRANNYGYTF.

This clone was observed a single time. The rearrangement links TRBV4-1 to TRBJ1-1; 8 nucleotides align to TRBD1. Germline CDR1 reads MGHRA; CDR2 reads YSYEKL. V gave up 4 bases and J gave up 3 bases; unmatched junction bases: 10. The CDR3 is made up of 16 amino acids. CDR3 protein: CASSLLETGVYTEAFF. DNA of the CDR3: TGCGCCAGCAGCCTCCTGGAGACAGGGGTTTACACTGAAGCTTTCTTT.

V is TRBV7-8 and J is TRBJ1-1; 7 positions match TRBD1. Germline CDR1 is SGHVS and CDR2 is FQNEAQ. The junction had 9 bases not matched to a gene; V was cut back by 6 bases and J by 5 bases. CDR3 length equals 14 residues. CDR3 DNA sequence: TGTGCCAGCAGGATGCGGACAGGAGGGACTGAAGCTTTCTTT. Its translation is CASRMRTGGTEAFF.

The chain combines TRBV11-2 with TRBJ2-5; D is possibly TRBD2 (7 bases). This CDR3 is built from 15 residues. V shed 5 bases and J shed 1 base, with 14 bases lying between them. Germline CDR1 and CDR2: SGHAT and FQNNGV. The DNA of the CDR3 is TGTGCCAGCAGCCCGAGGGGGGGCTCCCAAGAGACCCAGTACTTC. It encodes CASSPRGGSQETQYF.

Concerning this clone itself: One end of the junction is discordant with germline, which a read error may explain. The V call is TRBV5-5, the J call TRBJ2-7; 15 bases fit TRBD2. Germline loops: CDR1 SGHKS, CDR2 YYEKEE (reference sequence). The CDR3 is 14 residues long. The DNA for the CDR3 is TGTGCCAGCAAACCCGGACTAGCGGGAGGGCCTGTAACTTTC. This gives the protein CASKPGLAGGPVTF.

V is TRBV10-3 and J is TRBJ2-7; 9 bases line up with TRBD2. The V and J ends lost 9 bases and 5 bases, in that order; junction bases with no gene match: 14. This CDR3 comprises 15 residues. The germline gives CDR1 ENHRY, CDR2 SYGVKD. The CDR3 is CAISGSSMRVDEQYF. The CDR3 DNA is TGTGCCATTAGCGGGAGTAGTATGAGGGTTGACGAGCAGTACTTC.

This clone was detected once. V gene TRBV5-1 combines with J gene TRBJ2-1, with D perhaps matching TRBD1 (5 bases). CDR1 is SGHRS and CDR2 is YFSETQ in the germline V gene. This CDR3 is built from 16 residues. The V and J ends lost 0 bases and 8 bases respectively, with 18 bases between them. The CDR3 DNA follows: TGCGCCAGCAGCTTGGATGCCAGGGCTTCTGACGATGAGCAGTTCTTC. It specifies CASSLDARASDDEQFF.

The CDR3 region has the DNA TGTGCCAGCAGCCTAGGGGGCTTCGAGACCCAGTACTTC. Translated, it gives CASSLGGFETQYF. The gene calls are TRBV12-3 or TRBV12-4 and TRBJ2-5; 7 bases are a match to TRBD1. V was clipped by 6 bases and J by 5 bases; unmatched bases: 6. The CDR3 has 13 amino acids.

V and J are TRBV10-3 and TRBJ2-2, with D perhaps matching TRBD1 (5 bases). Germline assignment: CDR1 ENHRY and CDR2 SYGVKD. The CDR3 has 14 amino acids. V lost 9 bases to trimming and J lost 2 bases, with 13 bases between them. CDR3 DNA sequence: TGTGCCATGAGGTTTGGGGCAAACACCGGGGAGCTGTTTTTT. Protein product: CAMRFGANTGELFF.